These T cell receptor beta chains were read from a single sample in a study of blood T cell repertoires in COVID-19. Assay: immunoSEQ multiplex PCR; the TCRdb copy retains only in-frame clones and omits some. Of hundreds of thousands of clones in the sample, 80% to 90% were seen once. The specimen was peripheral blood. These receptors were collected from a woman in her 40s with active or convalescent COVID-19. The conserved cysteine and the conserved F or W are not part of the CDR3 here. The order of the fields is V gene, CDR3 length, CDR3 protein.

TRBV18 13 ASSPLAGEVNEQF
TRBV7-2 14 ASSLNLGLAGGPQY
TRBV24-1 17 ATSDLYPGQGSVTGELF
TRBV9 16 ASSKGLAGPSRTDTQY
TRBV24-1 10 ATSDPLEGAF
TRBV5-1 12 ASSRTGLDQPQH
TRBV14 12 ASSRVRGTDTQY
TRBV7-2 12 AGEGGTRTDTQY
TRBV7-8 11 ASSLRQGPEAF
TRBV4-2 14 ASSQELSLNTDTQY
TRBV6-1 13 ASSDARGTNYGYT
TRBV5-1 12 ASSPGGGNYEQY
TRBV5-1 13 ASSLGGAMSEKLF
TRBV5-4 12 ASSLGQSGQPQH
TRBV28 14 ASSLAGLADGVGQY
TRBV7-2 12 ASRTDTRSYEQY
TRBV5-1 13 ASSPGQGRNQPQH
TRBV10-2 12 ASGLPSSYNEQF
TRBV5-1 11 ASSPLRAGELF
TRBV6-2/TRBV6-3 14 ASSFLRRGADQPQH
TRBV14 15 ASSQVLTGERTGELF
TRBV10-3 13 AISRLAANTGELF
TRBV6-2/TRBV6-3 12 ASSLGQGNYEQY
TRBV9 14 ASSVGGAAVNSPLH
TRBV5-1 11 ASSPRESDTQY
TRBV5-4 13 ASSLSVSGANVLT
TRBV10-3 10 AIRGVDTEAF
TRBV7-9 12 ASSLGQTNYGYT
TRBV11-2 12 ASSLFGGAEGYT
TRBV12-3/TRBV12-4 10 ASTRGGSPLH
TRBV12-3/TRBV12-4 11 ASSLRGSLAQY
TRBV5-4 13 ASSFEQGRNTEAF
TRBV6-5 13 ASCRAHQGNSPLH
TRBV11-1 14 ASSSTLAGWDNEQF
TRBV28 11 ASSPDSRSPLH
TRBV28 11 ASSWDRNYGYT
TRBV5-1 12 ASSLGQGHQPQH
TRBV30 10 AWSHPDSWIH
TRBV18 13 ASSPLATGNEKLF
TRBV20-1 10 SASPRGYGYT